The source of this TCR beta chain is a study of blood T cell repertoires in COVID-19. The CDR3 is 16 residues long. Germline CDR1 SSHAT, CDR2 FNYEAQ (reference sequence). V shed 4 bases and J shed 5 bases, with 17 bases lying between them. Sequencing used immunoSEQ multiplex PCR; TCRdb keeps in-frame clones, though not all of them. The table includes about 180,000 clones, roughly three quarters detected once. The V gene is TRBV7-7, the J gene TRBJ2-2, with D possibly being TRBD2 (6 bases). The sequence was collected from a man in his sixties who had been exposed to COVID-19. The sequenced sample was PBMCs or T cells enriched from blood (not recorded which). In DNA form, the CDR3 reads TGTGCCAGCAGCTGGCCCCTAGCGTGTGAGACCGGGGAGCTGTTTTTT. Its translation: CASSWPLACETGELFF.